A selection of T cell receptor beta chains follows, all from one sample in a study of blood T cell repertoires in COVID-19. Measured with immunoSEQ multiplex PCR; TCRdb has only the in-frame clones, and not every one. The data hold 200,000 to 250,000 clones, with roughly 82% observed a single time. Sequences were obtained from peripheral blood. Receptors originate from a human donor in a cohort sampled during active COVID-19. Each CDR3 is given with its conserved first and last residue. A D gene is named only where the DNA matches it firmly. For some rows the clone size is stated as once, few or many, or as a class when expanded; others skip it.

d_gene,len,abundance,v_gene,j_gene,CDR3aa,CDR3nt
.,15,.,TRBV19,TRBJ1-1,CASIGGGRMNTEAFF,TGTGCCAGTATTGGGGGAGGCCGTATGAACACTGAAGCTTTCTTT
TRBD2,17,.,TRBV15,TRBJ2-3,CATSRGRLAGGGDTQYF,TGTGCCACCAGCAGGGGGAGACTAGCGGGAGGCGGAGATACGCAGTATTTT
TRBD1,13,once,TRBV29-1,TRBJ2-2,CSVDRTGVGELFF,TGCAGCGTTGACCGGACAGGGGTCGGGGAGCTGTTTTTT
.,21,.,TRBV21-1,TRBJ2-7,CASSKRARARLAGGPVYEQYF,TGTGCCAGCAGCAAAAGGGCAAGGGCGCGACTAGCGGGAGGGCCCGTCTACGAGCAGTACTTC
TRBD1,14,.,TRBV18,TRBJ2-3,CASSPDRITDTQYF,TGTGCCAGCTCTCCGGACAGGATCACAGATACGCAGTATTTT
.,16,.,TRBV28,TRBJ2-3,CASSFSLRAGTDTQYF,TGTGCCAGCAGTTTTAGTCTCAGGGCGGGCACAGATACGCAGTATTTT
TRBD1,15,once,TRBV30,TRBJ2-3,CAWSVRQGSTDTQYF,TGTGCCTGGAGTGTACGACAGGGGAGTACAGATACGCAGTATTTT
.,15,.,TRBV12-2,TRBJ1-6,CASRPRQGWNSPLHF,TGTGCAAGTCGCCCGCGACAGGGCTGGAATTCACCCCTCCACTTT
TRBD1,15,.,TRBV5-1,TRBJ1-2,CASSLALDRAYGYTF,TGCGCCAGCAGCTTGGCCTTGGACAGGGCATATGGCTACACCTTC
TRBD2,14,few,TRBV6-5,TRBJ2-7,CASSLVAGDSRQYF,TGTGCCAGCAGTTTGGTAGCGGGAGATAGTAGGCAGTACTTC
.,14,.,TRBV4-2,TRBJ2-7,CASSQEDRYYEQYF,TGTGCCAGCAGCCAAGAAGACAGGTACTACGAGCAGTACTTC
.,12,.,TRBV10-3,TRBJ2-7,CAISPDTYEQYF,TGTGCCATCAGCCCAGACACCTACGAGCAGTACTTC
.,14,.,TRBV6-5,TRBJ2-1,CASSRGLSYNEQFF,TGTGCCAGCAGCCGAGGACTATCCTACAATGAGCAGTTCTTC